One sample yielded the 18 T cell receptor beta chains listed below, sequenced in a study of T-cell memory formation after mild COVID-19. TCRdb recomputed calls from the 5' RACE reads with MiXCR, one row per CDR3 protein. The sample yields hundreds of thousands of distinct CDR3 sequences, 20% to 25% seen once. The sample comprised PBMCs or a T cell subset sorted from them (not recorded which). These receptors were taken from an adult woman who had mild COVID-19 (a few samples of this study predate the infection). Cell type and time point are not known.

The genes are TRBV20-1 and TRBJ2-1; 10 bases line up with TRBD2. Germline CDR1 is DFQATT and CDR2 is SNEGSKA (reference sequence). This CDR3 is built from 15 residues. The J segment lost 8 bases and the V segment lost 0 bases, leaving 7 bases of the junction unmatched. CDR3 DNA sequence: TGCAGTGCTAGAGAACTAGCGGGAACAGGTGATGAGCAGTTCTTC. Its protein product is CSARELAGTGDEQFF.

CDR3 residues: CASSLQDYEQYF. The CDR3 nucleotides read TGTGCCAGCAGCTTACAGGACTACGAGCAGTACTTC. The chain carries TRBV7-9 and TRBJ2-7; D gene unclear. CDR1 is SEHNR, CDR2 FQNEAQ, per germline (reference sequence). The CDR3 has 12 residues. The germline V and J ends were trimmed by 2 bases and 3 bases, with 5 bases remaining between them.

The chain combines TRBV12-3 or TRBV12-4 with TRBJ2-7; TRBD2 agrees at 7 bases. The CDR3 contains 13 residues. Trimming removed 6 bases from V and 7 bases from J; junction bases left unmatched: 9. This CDR3 is CASRTGGSREQYF. The CDR3 DNA follows: TGTGCCAGCAGGACCGGGGGGTCTCGGGAGCAGTACTTC.

This clonotype came up many times. The V gene is TRBV20-1, the J gene TRBJ1-1; 10 positions match TRBD1. This CDR3 has 13 residues. The germline V gene has CDR1 DFQATT and CDR2 SNEGSKA (reference sequence). Trimming took 0 bases from V and 13 from J; bases not matched to a gene: 8. The CDR3 DNA sequence: TGCAGTGCTAGAGATCTTATGGGACAGGGGAATTTCTTT. Its protein is CSARDLMGQGNFF.

The J gene is TRBJ2-3, the V gene TRBV6-2 or TRBV6-3; no reliable D call. The CDR3 sequence is 12 residues long. Trimming took off 8 bases at V and 3 bases at J, with 9 bases between the two ends. The V gene's germline CDR1 is MNHEY and CDR2 SVGEGT. CDR3 DNA sequence: TGTGCCAGCCAAGGTCCGACAGATACGCAGTATTTT. Protein product: CASQGPTDTQYF.

The chain carries TRBV12-3 or TRBV12-4 and TRBJ2-3; TRBD1 aligns across 10 bases. Trimming at V came to 6 bases and at J to 5 bases, leaving 5 bases not matched to a gene. There are 14 residues in the CDR3. This CDR3 reads CASRRRDRGDTQYF. The CDR3 DNA reads as TGTGCCAGCAGGCGCCGGGACAGGGGAGATACGCAGTATTTT.

J is TRBJ2-1 and V is TRBV4-1, with D hard to call. V lost 0 bases, J lost 1 base, and 10 bases lay in between. Germline V gene sequence: CDR1 MGHRA, CDR2 YSYEKL. The CDR3 is 16 residues long. The CDR3 DNA reads TGCGCCAGCAGCCAAGATTCATGGGTGTCCTACAATGAGCAGTTCTTC. Translating it yields CASSQDSWVSYNEQFF.

The gene calls are TRBV19 and TRBJ2-5; 8 bases are shared with TRBD1. V gave up 2 bases and J gave up 4 bases; unmatched junction bases: 6. This CDR3 contains 15 residues. Germline V lookup: CDR1 LNHDA, CDR2 SQIVND (reference sequence). CDR3 loop: CASSISRTGLETQYF. The CDR3, as DNA: TGTGCCAGTAGTATATCTCGGACAGGGTTAGAGACCCAGTACTTC.

This chain uses TRBV5-1 with TRBJ2-2, with D maybe TRBD1 (6 bases). Germline-derived CDR1 and CDR2 are SGHRS and YFSETQ. This CDR3 has 13 amino acids. Trimming shortened V by 0 bases and J by 6 bases, and 6 bases separated the two germline ends. CDR3 sequence (DNA): TGCGCCAGCAGCTTGGACAGGGCCGGGGAGCTGTTTTTT. As protein: CASSLDRAGELFF.

This sequence joins TRBV7-8 and TRBJ2-3; 10 bases fit TRBD2. With 5 bases clipped from V and 14 bases from J, the junction kept 22 bases outside the gene matches. This CDR3 is built from 17 residues. Germline-derived CDR1 and CDR2 are SGHVS and FQNEAQ. The CDR3 DNA is TGTGCCAGCAGCCTAGAGCAAGGACTAGCGGTTCCTCACGCCGGGTATTTT. Encoded protein: CASSLEQGLAVPHAGYF.

In this sample, this clonotype turned up a few times. The rearrangement joins TRBV2 to TRBJ2-1; D is unclear. The CDR3 length is 16 residues. With 2 bases removed from V and 9 bases from J, the gap between germline ends came to 20 bases. From germline, CDR1 is SNHLY and CDR2 FYNNEI. CDR3 nucleotides: TGTGCCAGCAGTGAATCAACGACTGGACCGGTGGGTGAGCAGTTCTTC. Translating gives CASSESTTGPVGEQFF.

This chain uses TRBV4-1 with TRBJ2-7, with 16 nucleotides matching TRBD2. V lost 4 bases to trimming and J lost 3 bases; unmatched junction nucleotides: 12. In germline, CDR1 is MGHRA, CDR2 YSYEKL. CDR3 size: 19 residues. CDR3 DNA: TGCGCCAGCAGCCCTCTGGGACTAGCGGGAGGGGCCCCCCTCTACGAGCAGTACTTC. Translated, it gives CASSPLGLAGGAPLYEQYF.

The J gene is TRBJ2-1, the V gene TRBV12-3 or TRBV12-4; TRBD2 agrees at 9 bases. CDR3 length equals 14 residues. V trimming: 6 bases; J trimming: 6 bases; junction bases outside the gene matches: 6. In nucleotides, the CDR3 is TGTGCCAGCAGGTTGGGACTAGCCGGCAATGAGCAGTTCTTC. It translates to CASRLGLAGNEQFF.

This clonotype was observed once. The V call is TRBV7-8, the J call TRBJ2-1; 7 nucleotides agree with TRBD2. CDR1 SGHVS and CDR2 FQNEAQ come from the germline V gene. The CDR3 is made up of 18 amino acids. The junction had 8 bases not matched to a gene; V was cut back by 0 bases and J by 0 bases. CDR3 DNA: TGTGCCAGCAGCTTAGCCCCGGGAGCGGGGAGCTCCTACAATGAGCAGTTCTTC. Translating it yields CASSLAPGAGSSYNEQFF.

The V call is TRBV5-1, the J call TRBJ2-3; D ambiguous. Trimming took off 1 base at V and 0 bases at J, with 9 bases between the two ends. This CDR3 has 15 amino acids. CDR1 and CDR2 (germline): SGHRS, YFSETQ. This CDR3 is CASSLNYGSTDTQYF. The CDR3 region has the DNA TGCGCCAGCAGCTTGAATTATGGGAGCACAGATACGCAGTATTTT.

The chain joins TRBV7-9 to TRBJ2-7; 8 bases align to TRBD1. CDR1 is SEHNR, CDR2 FQNEAQ, per germline (reference sequence). The CDR3 covers 16 residues. Trimming removed 5 bases from V and 6 bases from J; junction bases left unmatched: 15. CDR3 region: CASSTPQGAPTLEQYF. CDR3 DNA: TGTGCCAGCAGCACGCCTCAGGGGGCCCCTACCCTCGAGCAGTACTTC. The full variable domain, in which reference TRBV7-9 and TRBJ2-7 provide the parts outside the CDR3, is DTGVSQNPRHKITKRGQNVTFRCDPISEHNRLYWYRQTLGQGPEFLTYFQNEAQLEKSRLLSDRFSAERPKGSFSTLEIQRTEQGDSAMYLCASSTPQGAPTLEQYFGPGTRLTVT.

This clonotype was seen only a few times. The chain's CDR3 is CASSEEGVGSTEAFF. The DNA for the CDR3 is TGTGCCAGCAGCGAAGAGGGGGTTGGGAGCACTGAAGCTTTCTTT. The V gene is TRBV11-2, the J gene TRBJ1-1; TRBD1 might be the D (6 bases). Trimming stripped 5 bases from V and 4 bases from J, with 17 bases between. This CDR3 region has 15 residues. Per germline, CDR1 SGHAT and CDR2 FQNNGV.

This clonotype has just a few counts. This rearrangement joins TRBV7-2 to TRBJ2-7; the match to TRBD1 covers 8 bases. V trimming: 5 bases; J trimming: 6 bases; junction bases outside the gene matches: 9. The CDR3 covers 14 residues. Germline V gene lookup returns CDR1 SGHTA and CDR2 FQGNSA. The CDR3 protein is CASSPRQQGAEQYF. DNA of the CDR3: TGTGCCAGCAGCCCACGACAGCAGGGGGCCGAGCAGTACTTC.